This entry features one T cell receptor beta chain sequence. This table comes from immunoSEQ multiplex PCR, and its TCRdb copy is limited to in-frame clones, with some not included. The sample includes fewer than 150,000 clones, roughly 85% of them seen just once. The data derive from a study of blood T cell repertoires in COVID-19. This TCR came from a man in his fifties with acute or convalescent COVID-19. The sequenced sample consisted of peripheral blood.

This CDR3 is CASSEVSLWPPLHF. The CDR3 nucleotides are TGTGCCAGCAGTGAAGTGTCCCTTTGGCCCCCCCTCCACTTT. The chain carries TRBV6-1 and TRBJ1-6; no clear D gene. The V end was cut by 1 base, the J end by 13 bases, with 14 bases between. Germline lookup yields CDR1 MNHNS and CDR2 SASEGT. This CDR3 is built from 14 residues.